Listed below are T cell receptor beta chains from one sample, sequenced in a study of blood T cell repertoires in COVID-19. Method: immunoSEQ multiplex PCR; TCRdb's copy keeps in-frame clones and lacks some. The sample has 150,000 to 200,000 clones; approximately 90% are singletons. Sequencing was done on a sample of peripheral blood. These TCRs come from a man between 45 and 60 years old with acute or convalescent COVID-19. CDR3s include the opening cysteine and the closing phenylalanine or tryptophan. Fields, in order: CDR3 length, V gene, CDR3 protein.

cdr3_length: 17
v_call: TRBV7-9
cdr3_aa: CASSFEAGTDINYGYTF

cdr3_length: 14
v_call: TRBV6-5
cdr3_aa: CASSYDRVQSPLHF

cdr3_length: 13
v_call: TRBV11-3
cdr3_aa: CASSLSLNTEAFF

cdr3_length: 14
v_call: TRBV7-9
cdr3_aa: CASSLVDRYYGYTF

cdr3_length: 13
v_call: TRBV28
cdr3_aa: CASSLNGLFTLHF

cdr3_length: 16
v_call: TRBV15
cdr3_aa: CATSTVGQGASYEQYF

cdr3_length: 13
v_call: TRBV2
cdr3_aa: CASSENRRDGYTF

cdr3_length: 15
v_call: TRBV10-3
cdr3_aa: CAISGGGTGNTEAFF

cdr3_length: 15
v_call: TRBV15
cdr3_aa: CATSRDQGAVNEQFF

cdr3_length: 14
v_call: TRBV10-1
cdr3_aa: CASSGTSGSWAQYF

cdr3_length: 15
v_call: TRBV11-2
cdr3_aa: CASSLYRTTNEKLFF

cdr3_length: 14
v_call: TRBV5-1
cdr3_aa: CASSLTGGEGGYTF

cdr3_length: 11
v_call: TRBV6-1
cdr3_aa: CASRALSEQFF

cdr3_length: 17
v_call: TRBV4-2
cdr3_aa: CASSQDGLAGGSYEQYF

cdr3_length: 16
v_call: TRBV7-9
cdr3_aa: CASSLGDRGQAGELFF